This T cell receptor beta chain was recovered during a study of blood T cell repertoires in COVID-19. Study as a whole: The study counted Cohort 3 donors as recovered given two negative PCRs, clearance, or symptom resolution. T cells, B-cell-depleted T cells, or PBMCs provided the cDNA or gDNA that served as material.

Only in-frame clones appear in the TCRdb table, and some are missing; sequencing was by immunoSEQ multiplex PCR. The sample shows roughly 210,000 clones, around nine tenths of them seen only once. The germline V gene encodes CDR1 MNHEY and CDR2 SVGAGI. The CDR3 covers 15 residues. The germline V and J ends were trimmed by 0 bases and 2 bases, with 10 bases remaining between them. The sequence was collected from a young man in a cohort exposed to, infected with or recovered from COVID-19 (not recorded which). Source material: PBMCs or T cells enriched from blood (not recorded which). The rearrangement uses TRBV6-5 and TRBJ1-1; D remains ambiguous. CDR3 in DNA: TGTGCCAGCAGTTACTCTCACAGTAGAAACACTGAAGCTTTCTTT. Its protein is CASSYSHSRNTEAFF.